This T cell receptor beta chain was recovered during a study of beta chain features in type 1 diabetes. Study-wide results and caveats: In all four CD4+ subsets, TCRB CDR3 length was significantly, moderately reduced in type 1 diabetes. Within patients, naive, central memory and Treg TCRB repertoires seemed more similar than within healthy donors.

Germline CDR1 and CDR2: MGHDK and SYGVNS. Trimming cost V 9 bases and J 5 bases, with 16 bases left between them. The CDR3 sequence is 13 residues long. Investigators reverse transcribed all isolated RNA, so they sequenced expressed TCRB transcripts. Sequencing was performed with immunoSEQ multiplex PCR; in TCRdb, only in-frame clones are kept and a portion is missing. The sample shows under 200,000 clones, 8% to 9.5% of them seen only once. Averaging approximately 0.11 L, one heparinised blood draw was given by each donor. Purities in excess of 95% were seen in all sorted populations. About this clone: The antigen is not known.

This clonotype was obtained from a woman under 30 with type 1 diabetes. The rearrangement uses TRBV25-1 and TRBJ1-1; a possible D gene is TRBD1 (6 bases). Specimen: central memory CD4+ T cells from blood. The CDR3 loop is CASDRGMGTEAFF. As DNA, the CDR3 is TGTGCCAGTGATAGGGGGATGGGTACTGAAGCTTTCTTT.